This T cell receptor beta chain was recorded in a study of circulating CD8 cells and anti-PD-1 response in melanoma. Looking at the study overall: About 55% of the 13 melanoma patients received first-line anti-PD-1 therapy.

V shed 3 bases and J shed 7 bases, with 7 bases lying between them. CDR3 length: 12 amino acids. Per germline, CDR1 LNHDA and CDR2 SQIVND (reference sequence). Live CD3+CD8+TCRalphabeta+ cells were sorted into four subsets by PD-1 and/or TIGIT. TCR libraries were prepared from 15 ng of total RNA with the QIAseq Immune Repertoire TCR panel. One entry per CDR3 protein, called by TCRdb with MiXCR from the reads. The repertoire consists of fewer than 650 distinct CDR3 sequences, with over 8.5% occurring once and the leading ten covering roughly two fifths. Concerning this clonotype itself: The final CDR3 position lacks the conserved phenylalanine or tryptophan, pointing to a likely read error.

The sequenced sample was CD8+ T cells from PBMCs, obtained at baseline or after one month of anti-PD-1 therapy (not recorded which). The sequence was obtained from a human donor with melanoma. The chain is built from TRBV19 and TRBJ1-5; D remains unclear. The CDR3, as DNA: TGTGCCAGTAGTATGCAGGACCAGCCCCAGCATCTT. Translated, it gives CASSMQDQPQHL.